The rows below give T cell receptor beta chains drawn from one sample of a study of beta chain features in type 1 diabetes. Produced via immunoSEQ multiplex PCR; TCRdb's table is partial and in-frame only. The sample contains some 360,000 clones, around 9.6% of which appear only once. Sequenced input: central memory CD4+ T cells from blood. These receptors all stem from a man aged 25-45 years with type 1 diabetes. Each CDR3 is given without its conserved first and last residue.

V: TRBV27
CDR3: ASGVRPVFYEQY

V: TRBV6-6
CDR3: ASSLLGANQPQH

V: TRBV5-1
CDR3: ASSLMSSGNEQF

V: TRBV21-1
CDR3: ASSNGTGEYEQY

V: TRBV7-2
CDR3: ASSLETGTWAF

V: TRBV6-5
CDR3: ASSHGRARSDTQY

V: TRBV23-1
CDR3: ASSHEPYEQY

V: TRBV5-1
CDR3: ASSLEGQGNYGYT

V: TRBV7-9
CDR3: ASRRALGNEQF

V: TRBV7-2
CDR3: ASSLAVGHEKLF

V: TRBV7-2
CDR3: ASSPRRGEQF

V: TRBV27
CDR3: ASSPSESNYGYT

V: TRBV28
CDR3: ASSRYYEQY

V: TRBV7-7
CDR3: ASSLGSFRGGETQY

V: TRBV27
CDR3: ASSLHRRHTEAF

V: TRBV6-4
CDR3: ASRSGPSYNEQF

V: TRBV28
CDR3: ASSPGGRAADTQY

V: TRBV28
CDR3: ASSLPGQRRTEAF

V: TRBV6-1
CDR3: ASNTETQY

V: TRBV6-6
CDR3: ASNLAGDDEQY

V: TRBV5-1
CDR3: ASSLDTDSYDYT

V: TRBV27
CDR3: ASSSFWDSSYEQY

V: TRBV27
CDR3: ASRGTLAGELF

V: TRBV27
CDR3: ASSLYLKGTDTQY

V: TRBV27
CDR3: ASSLRGTVRAEQY

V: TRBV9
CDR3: ASSVDGGMNTEAF

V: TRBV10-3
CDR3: AIRGESAGQGTGELF

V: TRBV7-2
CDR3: ASSTGQGAYGYT

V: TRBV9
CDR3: ASSVVPNTEAF

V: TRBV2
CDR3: ASSGEGVGETQY

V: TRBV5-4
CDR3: ASSLVASGRHEQY

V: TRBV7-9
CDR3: ASSPSGRLKRETQY

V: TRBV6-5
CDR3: ASSYSGQGGEDTQY

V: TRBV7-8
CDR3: ASRTQGNTEAF

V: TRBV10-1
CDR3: ASSDGGIYEQY

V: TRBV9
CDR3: ASSGGMWDTEAF

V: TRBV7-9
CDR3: ASSDEANVLT

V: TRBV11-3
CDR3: ASSLARGRVDVLT

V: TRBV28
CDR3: ASSSLTVYNEQF

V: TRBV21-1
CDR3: ASSSGTGASYEQY

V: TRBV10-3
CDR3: AIRGVSYNEQF

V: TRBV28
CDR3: ASAGGFHYEQY

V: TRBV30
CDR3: AWPDIANTGELF

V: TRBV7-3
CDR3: ASGQGSGANVLT

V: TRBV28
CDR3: ASSFIRTSRTYEQY

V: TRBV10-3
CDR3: AISAGTNEQF

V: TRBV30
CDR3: AWSVNLGGTEAF

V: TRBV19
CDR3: ASSIAGPGANVLT

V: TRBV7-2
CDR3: ASSTRRGGEHETQY

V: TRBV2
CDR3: ASSETPAGVGEQY

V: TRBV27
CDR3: ASSPSSGRDGRNEQF

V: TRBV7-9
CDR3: ASSGRTRAGAAYEQY

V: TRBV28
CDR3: ASSSQGAGRETQY

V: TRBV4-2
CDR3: ASSQEGTPTDTQY